The rows below give T cell receptor beta chains drawn from one sample of a study of CD8+CD57+ T cells in acquired aplastic anemia. TCRdb called the reads again in MiXCR, with one record for every CDR3 protein. This repertoire shows about 180,000 distinct CDR3 sequences, approximately 46% found once; its top ten account for approximately 2.9%. Sequenced input: sorted CD4+, CD8+, or CD8+CD57+ T cells (not recorded which) from PBMCs. All receptors come from a human donor in good health. The CDR3 runs from the conserved cysteine through the conserved F or W. D genes are given only for firm matches. Clone sizes are given selectively: once, few, many, or a class where the clone is expanded.

d_call	v_call	clone_size	j_call	cdr3_aa	cdr3_nt
TRBD1	TRBV7-9	many	TRBJ1-1	CASSLTMDRVAFF	TGTGCCAGCAGCTTGACTATGGACAGGGTCGCTTTCTTT
TRBD1	TRBV15	NA	TRBJ1-4	CAISRRGTVGKLFF	TGTGCCATCAGCAGGCGGGGGACAGTTGGAAAACTGTTTTTT
NA	TRBV19	NA	TRBJ2-2	CASINTGGTGELFF	TGTGCCAGTATAAATACCGGGGGCACCGGGGAGCTGTTTTTT
TRBD2	TRBV10-3	many	TRBJ2-5	CAISESSGAQETQYF	TGTGCCATCAGTGAGAGTAGCGGGGCTCAAGAGACCCAGTACTTC
NA	TRBV2	NA	TRBJ2-5	CASSGNRRETQYF	TGTGCCAGCAGTGGAAATAGACGAGAGACCCAGTACTTC
TRBD1	TRBV19	many	TRBJ1-2	CASSQTLDRSYGYTF	TGTGCCAGTAGTCAAACCCTGGACAGGAGTTATGGCTACACCTTC
NA	TRBV6-2/TRBV6-3	few	TRBJ2-4	CASSYSVTGNIQYF	TGTGCCAGCAGTTACTCAGTGACAGGAAACATTCAGTACTTC
NA	TRBV7-2	many	TRBJ1-3	CASSSRRNTIYF	TGTGCCAGCAGCTCGAGGCGAAACACCATATATTTT
TRBD2	TRBV7-7	NA	TRBJ2-5	CASSLRTSGGPVQETQYF	TGTGCTAGCAGCTTACGGACTAGCGGGGGGCCCGTACAAGAGACCCAGTACTTC
NA	TRBV20-1	NA	TRBJ1-1	CSARDQVTRDRAFF	TGCAGTGCTAGAGATCAAGTTACCCGTGACAGGGCTTTCTTT
NA	TRBV20-1	many	TRBJ1-2	CSARAPGDGYTF	TGCAGTGCTAGAGCCCCCGGGGATGGCTACACCTTC
NA	TRBV9	many	TRBJ2-3	CASSVDRRGGTDTQYF	TGTGCCAGCAGCGTAGACCGTCGTGGTGGCACAGATACGCAGTATTTT
TRBD1	TRBV20-1	NA	TRBJ1-5	CSAGQVNQPQHF	TGCAGTGCTGGACAGGTGAATCAGCCCCAGCATTTT
NA	TRBV7-2	NA	TRBJ1-2	CASSHTAIGYTF	TGTGCCAGCAGCCATACAGCGATTGGCTACACCTTC
TRBD1	TRBV29-1	NA	TRBJ1-5	CNVIRQGDNQPQHF	TGCAACGTAATACGACAGGGGGACAATCAGCCCCAGCATTTT
NA	TRBV7-8	few	TRBJ1-5	CASSLEDMGNQPQHF	TGTGCCAGCAGCTTAGAGGACATGGGCAATCAGCCCCAGCATTTT
NA	TRBV20-1	NA	TRBJ2-6	CSARDRNSGANVLTF	TGCAGTGCTAGAGATCGGAACTCTGGGGCCAACGTCCTGACTTTC
TRBD1	TRBV7-8	few	TRBJ1-2	CASSSWGAGGNGYTF	TGTGCCAGCAGCTCGTGGGGGGCAGGGGGCAATGGCTACACCTTC
NA	TRBV19	many	TRBJ2-1	CASSEVAVMISYNEQFF	TGTGCCAGTAGTGAAGTAGCGGTTATGATCTCCTACAATGAGCAGTTCTTC
NA	TRBV6-1	NA	TRBJ2-4	CASSDLAPGKDIQYF	TGTGCCAGCAGTGATTTAGCCCCAGGAAAGGACATTCAGTACTTC
TRBD2	TRBV10-3	NA	TRBJ2-1	CAISLPGLAYNEQFF	TGTGCCATCAGCCTACCGGGACTAGCCTACAATGAGCAGTTCTTC
NA	TRBV7-2	many	TRBJ2-5	CASSSRIKSGGETQYF	TGTGCCAGCAGCTCCCGAATTAAGAGTGGGGGGGAGACCCAGTACTTC
NA	TRBV30	few	TRBJ2-4	CAWSDPNKNIQYF	TGTGCCTGGAGTGACCCTAACAAAAACATTCAGTACTTC
NA	TRBV5-1	many	TRBJ1-4	CASSWDGDEKLFF	TGCGCCAGCAGCTGGGACGGCGATGAAAAACTGTTTTTT
NA	TRBV7-2	NA	TRBJ1-1	CASSLSFGANTEAFF	TGTGCCAGCAGCCTATCATTTGGGGCGAACACTGAAGCTTTCTTT
NA	TRBV18	few	TRBJ2-7	CASLDSLSSYEQYF	TGTGCCAGCTTAGACTCCCTAAGCTCCTACGAGCAGTACTTC
TRBD1	TRBV19	NA	TRBJ2-7	CASRNKGQSSYEQYF	TGTGCCAGTCGGAATAAGGGACAGAGCTCCTACGAGCAGTACTTC
TRBD2	TRBV5-5	NA	TRBJ2-7	CASSWTSGVYEQHF	TGTGCCAGCAGCTGGACTAGCGGGGTGTACGAGCAGCACTTC
TRBD1	TRBV6-1	NA	TRBJ1-5	CASRSDRGLFSNQPQHF	TGTGCCAGCAGATCGGACAGGGGGCTATTTAGCAATCAGCCCCAGCATTTT
NA	TRBV7-9	NA	TRBJ2-7	CASSLSSPTYEQYF	TGTGCCAGCAGCTTGTCGAGCCCGACCTACGAGCAGTACTTC
TRBD2	TRBV4-1	NA	TRBJ2-3	CASSQAAAGGGGNTDTQYF	TGCGCCAGCAGCCAGGCCGCTGCGGGAGGAGGAGGTAACACAGATACGCAGTATTTT
TRBD2	TRBV18	many	TRBJ2-5	CASSRGGSETQYF	TGTGCCAGCTCTCGGGGGGGCTCCGAGACCCAGTACTTC
NA	TRBV9	NA	TRBJ2-1	CASSFSPNEQFF	TGTGCCAGCAGTTTTTCTCCCAATGAGCAGTTCTTC
TRBD1	TRBV29-1	many	TRBJ2-7	CSVRIRDRGLSEQYF	TGCAGCGTTAGAATTCGGGACAGGGGGCTCTCCGAGCAGTACTTC
TRBD2	TRBV15	many	TRBJ2-5	CATTLGGGQETQYF	TGTGCCACCACCCTGGGCGGGGGACAAGAGACCCAGTACTTC
NA	TRBV20-1	NA	TRBJ2-5	CSARDADRQETQYF	TGCAGTGCTAGAGATGCCGATCGACAAGAGACCCAGTACTTC
NA	TRBV19	NA	TRBJ1-2	CASRADQIYGYTF	TGTGCCAGTAGGGCAGATCAAATCTATGGCTACACCTTC
NA	TRBV29-1	NA	TRBJ1-2	CSARDTGSYGYTF	TGCAGCGCTAGGGATACAGGGTCCTATGGCTACACCTTC
TRBD1	TRBV6-1	few	TRBJ1-4	CASSDPGGTNEKLFF	TGTGCCAGCAGTGATCCAGGGGGAACTAATGAAAAACTGTTTTTT
NA	TRBV10-3	few	TRBJ2-7	CAISGDYHEQYF	TGTGCCATCAGTGGCGATTACCACGAGCAGTACTTC
NA	TRBV10-1	NA	TRBJ2-3	CASRGGNTDTQYF	TGCGCCAGCAGGGGAGGAAACACAGATACGCAGTATTTT
NA	TRBV30	few	TRBJ1-2	CAWTVGQLAYGYTF	TGTGCCTGGACTGTAGGACAGTTGGCCTATGGCTACACCTTC
NA	TRBV20-1	many	TRBJ2-2	CSARRAHTGELFF	TGCAGTGCTAGAAGGGCACACACCGGGGAGCTGTTTTTT
NA	TRBV7-2	NA	TRBJ2-7	CASSFTTIYEQYF	TGTGCCAGCAGCTTCACGACGATCTACGAGCAGTACTTC
TRBD2	TRBV27	few	TRBJ2-7	CASSPRGLAGGYEQYF	TGTGCCAGCAGTCCCCGCGGACTAGCGGGAGGCTACGAGCAGTACTTC
TRBD1	TRBV11-3	many	TRBJ2-5	CASSQGAGPQETQYF	TGTGCCAGCAGCCAGGGGGCTGGGCCACAGGAGACCCAGTACTTC
TRBD1	TRBV6-1	few	TRBJ1-5	CASSKGQALNQPQHF	TGTGCCAGCAGCAAGGGACAGGCCCTTAATCAGCCCCAGCATTTT
NA	TRBV24-1	NA	TRBJ2-1	CATSDLDRDYNEQFF	TGTGCCACCAGTGATCTGGACAGAGACTACAATGAGCAGTTCTTC
TRBD2	TRBV19	NA	TRBJ2-2	CASSYDGLVSGELFF	TGTGCCAGTAGCTATGACGGACTAGTTTCCGGGGAGCTGTTTTTT
NA	TRBV29-1	once	TRBJ2-1	CSVGARTEQFF	TGCAGCGTTGGCGCCAGAACGGAGCAGTTCTTC
NA	TRBV9	few	TRBJ1-2	CASSPPFPGDTNYGYTF	TGTGCCAGCTCACCACCCTTTCCGGGGGATACTAACTATGGCTACACCTTC
TRBD1	TRBV19	few	TRBJ2-7	CASSITGAYEQYF	TGTGCCAGTAGTATCACAGGGGCCTACGAGCAGTACTTC
TRBD1	TRBV25-1	many	TRBJ2-3	CASSGGRDRARNTQYF	TGTGCCAGCAGTGGAGGCCGGGACAGGGCACGAAATACGCAGTATTTT